The 27 T cell receptor beta chains listed next were all sequenced from one sample in a study of glioma-infiltrating T cells. The iRepertoire nested amplicon-rescue multiplex PCR amplified TCR alpha and beta CDR3s from RNA. TCRdb redid the calling of the multiplex PCR reads with MiXCR, one entry per CDR3 protein. Counted here are 150,000 to 200,000 distinct CDR3 sequences, 32% occurring once; the ten biggest clones make up around 20%. The sample taken for sequencing was glioma tissue, nonneoplastic brain tissue, or PBMCs (not recorded which). The receptors shown here come from a human donor with low-grade glioma or glioblastoma, undergoing nonglioma brain surgery, or in good health (not recorded which).

Many counts were recorded for this clonotype. This rearrangement joins TRBV4-3 to TRBJ2-7; TRBD2 aligns across 8 bases. Germline V gives CDR1 LGHNA, CDR2 YSLEER. This CDR3 comprises 19 residues. The V segment lost 1 base and the J segment 0 bases; nucleotides outside the gene matches: 14. CDR3 in amino acids: CASSQGILWREETSYEQYF. The CDR3 nucleotides read TGCGCCAGCAGCCAAGGGATCCTCTGGCGGGAGGAAACCTCCTACGAGCAGTACTTC.

This clonotype was counted many times. CDR3 coding DNA: TGTGCCAGCAGCTCCATGACAGGGGGCTATTCACCCCTCCACTTT. Its protein is CASSSMTGGYSPLHF. The chain has TRBV7-2 and TRBJ1-6; 10 bases map to TRBD1. The germline V gene has CDR1 SGHTA and CDR2 FQGNSA. V gave up 4 bases and J gave up 8 bases; unmatched junction bases: 5. The CDR3 loop spans 15 amino acids.

Concerning this clonotype: A read error is possible here, since a much larger clone lies one base away. The chain carries TRBV28 and TRBJ2-7, with TRBD1 as a possible D gene (5 bases). The CDR3 is 14 amino acids. In germline, CDR1 is MDHEN, CDR2 SYDVKM. Trimming cost V 2 bases and J 4 bases, with 12 bases left between them. The CDR3 nucleotides read TGTGCCAGCAGTTTACAACTATACAGGTACGAGCAGTACTTC. It specifies CASSLQLYRYEQYF.

The V gene is TRBV19, the J gene TRBJ1-6; D is possibly TRBD1 (5 bases). Trimming shortened V by 5 bases and J by 5 bases, and 10 bases separated the two germline ends. Germline V CDR1 and CDR2: LNHDA, SQIVND (reference sequence). CDR3 size: 14 residues. The CDR3 loop is CASSAGTDNSPLHF. The CDR3, as DNA: TGTGCCAGTAGTGCCGGGACGGATAATTCACCCCTCCACTTT.

The table lists this clonotype with a few counts. V gene TRBV19 combines with J gene TRBJ1-2, with 7 bases identical to TRBD1. J was trimmed by 4 bases and V by 3 bases; bases with no gene match: 8. The CDR3 is 15 residues long. The V gene's germline CDR1 is LNHDA and CDR2 SQIVND (reference sequence). This CDR3 reads CASSIYDRDSYGYTF. CDR3 coding DNA: TGTGCCAGTAGTATTTACGACCGGGACAGCTATGGCTACACCTTC.

This sequence joins TRBV19 and TRBJ2-3; 9 bases map to TRBD2. Germline V gene sequence: CDR1 LNHDA, CDR2 SQIVND (reference sequence). This CDR3 contains 15 residues. The ends lost 3 bases at V and 7 bases at J; junction bases unmatched: 8. This CDR3 reads CASSMAAGGWNTQYF. CDR3 sequence (DNA): TGTGCCAGTAGTATGGCGGCGGGAGGGTGGAATACGCAGTATTTT.

Of note for this clonotype: A much bigger clone sits one base away, suggesting this may be a read error. The chain is built from TRBV28 and TRBJ2-1; D ambiguous. Germline V gene data show CDR1 as MDHEN and CDR2 as SYDVKM. This CDR3 comprises 13 residues. CDR3 loop: CASSSGRRYEQLF. DNA of the CDR3: TGTGCCAGCAGTTCGGGCAGGCGGTATGAGCAGCTCTTC. The variable domain in full, with the rest retrieved from reference TRBV28 and TRBJ2-1, is DVKVTQSSRYLVKRTGEKVFLECVQDMDHENMFWYRQDPGLGLRLIYFSYDVKMKEKGDIPEGYSVSREKKERFSLILESASTNQTSMYLCASSSGRRYEQLFGPGTRLTVL.

The V call is TRBV19, the J call TRBJ2-1; 10 bases map to TRBD2. Germline CDR1 is LNHDA and CDR2 is SQIVND (reference sequence). Trimming at V came to 7 bases and at J to 8 bases, leaving 11 bases not matched to a gene. There are 15 residues in the CDR3. CDR3 in amino acids: CASTDQASGSYEQFF. CDR3 nucleotides: TGTGCCAGTACCGATCAGGCTAGCGGGAGTTATGAGCAGTTCTTC.

This clonotype was seen ten or more times. The gene calls are TRBV29-1 and TRBJ2-1, with D perhaps TRBD2 (5 bases). Germline lookup yields CDR1 SQVTM and CDR2 ANQGSEA. The CDR3 has 13 amino acids. V lost 3 bases and J 6 bases, leaving 12 bases between the germline ends. CDR3 coding DNA: TGCAGCGTTGACGGCGGGTTTGGCAATGAGCAGTTCTTC. It translates to CSVDGGFGNEQFF.

Concerning this clonotype itself: A much larger clone differs from this one at a single base, so this may be a read error. This CDR3 reads CASSVGYSGSTDTQYF. For the CDR3, the DNA is TGTGCCAGCAGCGTAGGTTATAGCGGGAGCACAGATACGCAGTATTTT. The chain uses TRBV9 and TRBJ2-3; 7 bases fit TRBD2. Losses at the gene ends were 0 bases for V and 0 bases for J; bases not matched to a gene: 4. CDR1 is SGDLS, CDR2 YYNGEE, per germline. The CDR3 spans 16 residues. Looking up the rest from reference TRBV9 and TRBJ2-3 gives the full variable domain: DSGVTQTPKHLITATGQRVTLRCSPRSGDLSVYWYQQSLDQGLQFLIQYYNGEERAKGNILERFSAQQFPDLHSELNLSSLELGDSALYFCASSVGYSGSTDTQYFGPGTRLTVL.

This clonotype was picked up a small number of times. This chain connects TRBV3-1 to TRBJ2-1, with TRBD1 as a possible D gene (5 bases). Germline V CDR1 and CDR2: LGHDT, YNNKEL (reference sequence). There are 14 residues in the CDR3. Trimming pared 6 bases from V and 7 bases from J, leaving 16 bases between. Here the CDR3 reads CASSRGRVVNEQFF. The CDR3 coding sequence is TGTGCCAGCAGTAGGGGTAGGGTTGTAAATGAGCAGTTCTTC.

This clonotype was seen a few times. The gene calls are TRBV7-9 and TRBJ2-3; D is uncertain. V lost 4 bases and J lost 3, with 14 bases in between. CDR3 length: 15 residues. Germline lookup yields CDR1 SEHNR and CDR2 FQNEAQ (reference sequence). The CDR3: CASSSPLGITDTQYF. The DNA for the CDR3 is TGTGCCAGCAGCTCCCCACTTGGGATTACAGATACGCAGTATTTT.

This clonotype occurred a few times. This chain connects TRBV19 to TRBJ1-3; D gene ambiguous. Trimming shortened V by 7 bases and J by 0 bases, and 10 bases separated the two germline ends. The CDR3 spans 14 residues. From germline, CDR1 is LNHDA and CDR2 SQIVND (reference sequence). The DNA of the CDR3 is TGTGCCAGTATGAAGCCCGACTCTGGAAACACCATATATTTT. Protein: CASMKPDSGNTIYF.

The sample holds many counts of this clonotype. The CDR3 bases are TGTGCCAGCAGCGTTACAGGGGGCACTGAAGCTTTCTTT. Protein product: CASSVTGGTEAFF. The chain carries TRBV7-2 and TRBJ1-1; 8 bases map to TRBD1. This CDR3 contains 13 residues. V lost 5 bases and J lost 4; bases outside the gene matches: 3. CDR1 SGHTA and CDR2 FQGNSA come from the germline V gene.

This clonotype has at least ten counts. The rearrangement joins TRBV7-2 to TRBJ2-7; the match to TRBD2 covers 10 bases. The junction had 14 bases not matched to a gene; V was cut back by 5 bases and J by 4 bases. The length of the CDR3 is 17 residues. Germline V CDR1 and CDR2: SGHTA, FQGNSA. CDR3 amino acids: CASSKGGLAGAWYEQYF. CDR3 in DNA: TGTGCCAGCAGCAAAGGGGGTCTAGCGGGAGCGTGGTACGAGCAGTACTTC.

The chain links TRBV20-1 to TRBJ2-5, with TRBD2 matching over 11 bases. Germline V gene sequence: CDR1 DFQATT, CDR2 SNEGSKA (reference sequence). There are 16 residues in the CDR3. With V trimmed by 0 bases and J by 5 bases, 8 bases remained unmatched. CDR3 DNA sequence: TGCAGTGCTAGAGATGTTGCACTAGCGGGAGCCGAGACCCAGTACTTC. Protein sequence: CSARDVALAGAETQYF.

This clonotype was seen repeatedly, ten times or more. The chain uses TRBV12-3 or TRBV12-4 and TRBJ1-1, with TRBD1 matching over 11 bases. With 6 bases clipped from V and 6 bases from J, the junction kept 6 bases outside the gene matches. The CDR3 extends over 14 amino acids. In DNA, the CDR3 is TGTGCCAGCAGCAGCGGGACAGGGGGGCCTGAAGCTTTCTTT. Translated, it gives CASSSGTGGPEAFF.

This clonotype was detected only a few times. The gene calls are TRBV11-2 and TRBJ1-1, with TRBD1 matching over 8 bases. The V gene's germline CDR1 is SGHAT and CDR2 FQNNGV. V lost 2 bases to trimming and J lost 10 bases; unmatched junction nucleotides: 3. The CDR3 length is 12 residues. In nucleotides, the CDR3 is TGTGCCAGCAGCTTACCAGGGGGCACAGCTTTCTTT. This translates into CASSLPGGTAFF.

The rearrangement links TRBV27 to TRBJ1-5, with TRBD1 as a possible D gene (6 bases). The CDR3 extends over 12 amino acids. Trimming left V 4 bases short and J 10 bases short, with 11 bases between. Germline V gene sequence: CDR1 MNHEY, CDR2 SMNVEV (reference sequence). CDR3 region: CASSYYREPQHF. The CDR3 DNA is TGTGCCAGCAGTTACTACAGGGAACCCCAGCATTTT.

This clonotype has ten or more counts. The CDR3 protein is CASSLSSSGANVLTF. The CDR3 coding sequence is TGTGCCAGCAGTCTTTCTAGCTCTGGGGCCAACGTCCTGACTTTC. The rearrangement links TRBV7-8 to TRBJ2-6; the D is unclear. The CDR3 spans 15 residues. Germline V gene sequence: CDR1 SGHVS, CDR2 FQNEAQ. Trimming removed 6 bases at V and 0 bases at J, with 9 bases between.

This clonotype was counted ten times or more. This chain joins TRBV6-1 and TRBJ1-2, with 7 bases fitting TRBD1. V trimming: 4 bases; J trimming: 8 bases; junction bases outside the gene matches: 7. CDR1 and CDR2 from the germline V gene are MNHNS and SASEGT. CDR3 length: 13 residues. CDR3 DNA: TGTGCCAGCAGTGCCCGGGACAGCGGAGGCTACACCTTC. Encoded protein: CASSARDSGGYTF.

The CDR3 nucleotides are TGTGCCTGGAGCGGACTAGGGCGGACCGGTGAGCAGTTCTTC. As protein: CAWSGLGRTGEQFF. The V and J genes are TRBV30 and TRBJ2-1; 7 bases match TRBD2. This CDR3 has 14 residues. The V segment lost 3 bases and the J segment 9 bases; nucleotides outside the gene matches: 11. Germline V CDR1 and CDR2: GTSNPN, SVGIG (reference sequence).

This clonotype was observed at least ten times. V is TRBV20-1 and J is TRBJ1-2, with 8 positions matching TRBD1. The CDR3 sequence is 13 residues long. The trim removed 5 bases at V and 5 bases at J, leaving 7 bases unmatched. The germline CDR1 and CDR2 sequences are DFQATT and SNEGSKA (reference sequence). The CDR3 bases are TGCAGTGCTGGGGGACAGGCGGGGTATGGCTACACCTTC. Translation: CSAGGQAGYGYTF.

A few counts support this clonotype. In DNA, the CDR3 is TGTGCCAGCAATGCCGGAGAAGGGGGTAGTGAGCAGTTCTTC. This gives the protein CASNAGEGGSEQFF. The chain links TRBV11-1 to TRBJ2-1, with D perhaps matching TRBD1 (6 bases). Trimming took 7 bases from V and 9 from J, leaving 19 bases between them. Germline V gives CDR1 SGHAT, CDR2 FQDESV (reference sequence). The CDR3 consists of 14 residues. The full variable domain, completed using reference TRBV11-1 and TRBJ2-1, is EAEVAQSPRYKITEKSQAVAFWCDPISGHATLYWYRQILGQGPELLVQFQDESVVDDSQLPKDRFSAERLKGVDSTLKIQPAELGDSAMYLCASNAGEGGSEQFFGPGTRLTVL.

This clonotype was seen a handful of times. V usage is TRBV11-1 and J usage is TRBJ2-1; the match to TRBD2 covers 7 bases. CDR1 SGHAT and CDR2 FQDESV come from the germline V gene (reference sequence). The CDR3 is 14 amino acids. Trimming took 7 bases from V and 6 from J; bases not matched to a gene: 9. The chain's CDR3 is CASKRLAAGNEQFF. Here the CDR3 DNA reads TGTGCCAGCAAAAGGCTAGCGGCTGGCAATGAGCAGTTCTTC.

In the case of this clonotype: A junction end diverges from the germline sequence, so it may reflect a read error. The chain couples TRBV15 to TRBJ2-3; D remains unclear. The germline CDR1 and CDR2 sequences are LNHNV and YYDKDF (reference sequence). This CDR3 has 12 residues. The CDR3 nucleotides are TGTGCCACTAGCAGAACCACAGATACGCAGTATTTT. This encodes CATSRTTDTQYF.

This clonotype was detected many times. The V and J genes are TRBV24-1 and TRBJ1-3; no clear D. The CDR3 is 13 amino acids. Germline-derived CDR1 and CDR2 are KGHDR and SFDVKD. V lost 8 bases, J lost 0 bases, and 7 bases lay in between. The DNA for the CDR3 is TGTGCCACCAATGTAAGCTCTGGAAACACCATATATTTT. Translation gives CATNVSSGNTIYF.